This passage covers 8 T cell receptor beta chains from one sample sequenced in a study of breast tumors, draining lymph nodes, adjacent tissues. TCRdb passed the multiplex PCR reads through MiXCR, listing each CDR3 protein once. The sample shows tens of thousands of distinct CDR3 sequences, roughly 30% of them seen only once. Axillary draining lymph nodes of breast cancer patients supplied the node samples. Sequencing was performed on axillary lymph node tissue. Every receptor here comes from a female donor with breast cancer. Some clones in this sample may be carry-over from other donors' samples.

This clonotype was detected many times. The chain carries TRBV6-6 and TRBJ2-1, with D uncertain. Trimming shortened V by 4 bases and J by 1 base, and 8 bases separated the two germline ends. CDR1 MNHNY and CDR2 SVGAGI come from the germline V gene (reference sequence). The length of the CDR3 is 14 residues. This chain's CDR3 is CASSSTPSYNEQFF. CDR3 nucleotides: TGTGCCAGCAGTTCGACACCTTCCTACAATGAGCAGTTCTTC.

This chain joins TRBV7-9 and TRBJ2-1; D call uncertain. This CDR3 comprises 11 residues. Germline CDR1 SEHNR, CDR2 FQNEAQ (reference sequence). CDR3 coding DNA: TGTGTCAGTCGCCTGCACAATGAGCAGTTCTTC. Protein: CVSRLHNEQFF. The whole variable domain, filled in from reference TRBV7-9 and TRBJ2-1, reads DTGVSQNPRHKITKRGQNVTFRCDPISEHNRLYWYRQTLGQGPEFLTYFQNEAQLEKSRLLSDRFSAERPKGSFSTLEIQRTEQGDSAMYLCVSRLHNEQFFGPGTRLTVL.

On this clonotype itself: A junction boundary mismatches the germline segment, possibly from a read error. This chain uses TRBV9 with TRBJ1-5; tentative D call: TRBD1 (5 bases). The CDR3 totals 14 residues. Germline CDR1 and CDR2: SGDLS and YYNGEE. The CDR3 reads CANSVDSDRGPQPF. The DNA for the CDR3 is TGTGCCAACAGCGTAGATTCAGACAGAGGGCCCCAGCCTTTT.

At least ten counts were recorded for this clonotype. This sequence joins TRBV9 and TRBJ2-3, with 8 bases matching TRBD1. The CDR3 sequence is 17 residues long. The junction had 15 bases not matched to a gene; V was cut back by 3 bases and J by 6 bases. Germline loops: CDR1 SGDLS, CDR2 YYNGEE. DNA of the CDR3: TGTGCCAGCAGCGCCCGAATAAGGACAGGGAGCGCGGATACGCAGTATTTT. This sequence encodes CASSARIRTGSADTQYF.

At least ten counts were recorded for this clonotype. The V call is TRBV4-2, the J call TRBJ1-2, with TRBD1 identical over 11 bases. Trimming took 1 base from V and 5 from J; bases not matched to a gene: 6. CDR1 and CDR2 (germline): LGHNA, YNFKEQ. The CDR3 has 16 amino acids. The CDR3 DNA reads as TGTGCCAGCAGCCAAGGGGGAGGACAGGGGGCTTATGGCTACACCTTC. Amino acid sequence: CASSQGGGQGAYGYTF.

This clonotype was counted at least ten times. The chain links TRBV2 to TRBJ2-3, with TRBD1 matching 10 bases. Losses at the gene ends were 8 bases for V and 7 bases for J; bases not matched to a gene: 3. Germline V CDR1 and CDR2: SNHLY, FYNNEI. The CDR3 length is 12 residues. The CDR3 DNA follows: TGTGCCAGCCGGGACAGGGGATATACGCAGTATTTT. Protein: CASRDRGYTQYF.

The sample holds many counts of this clonotype. This clone may be a read error of a much larger clone one base away. The rearrangement uses TRBV6-1 and TRBJ1-6; no firm D call. CDR1 and CDR2 (germline): MNHNS, SASEGT. The CDR3 runs 15 residues. V was clipped by 8 bases and J by 3 bases, with 14 bases between them. CDR3 in DNA: TGTGCCAGCGGTATGGACGGCCACTATAATTCACCCCTCCACTTT. This gives the protein CASGMDGHYNSPLHF.

This clonotype was counted at least ten times. This sequence joins TRBV3-1 and TRBJ2-7; 9 bases align to TRBD1. Unmatched junction bases numbered 7, after V lost 1 base and J lost 6 bases. This CDR3 has 15 amino acids. Germline V gene lookup returns CDR1 LGHDT and CDR2 YNNKEL (reference sequence). The CDR3 protein is CASSQARTGVGEQYF. DNA for the CDR3: TGTGCCAGCAGCCAAGCCCGGACAGGGGTGGGCGAGCAGTACTTC.